This is a list of T cell receptor beta chains from one sample in a study of blood T cell repertoires in COVID-19. Here immunoSEQ multiplex PCR was the method, and the copy in TCRdb shows in-frame clones only, minus some. This table holds 62,000 or so clones, over 75% found once. What was sequenced was peripheral blood. The receptors were gathered from a human donor in a cohort sampled during active COVID-19. CDR3s include the opening cysteine and the closing phenylalanine or tryptophan. Each record gives: CDR3 protein, CDR3 DNA, V gene, D gene, clone size, J gene. The D gene is left open where the match is weak. Clone size is stated in some rows and not others, as once, few, many or a class when expanded.

CDR3 protein: CASSHRLRALSGANVLTF
CDR3 DNA: TGCGCCAGCAGCCACCGCCTCAGGGCCCTCTCTGGGGCCAACGTCCTGACTTTC
V gene: TRBV4-1
D gene: .
clone size: .
J gene: TRBJ2-6

CDR3 protein: CASSQSSPGQGAKNIQYF
CDR3 DNA: TGTGCCAGCAGTCAGAGCTCACCGGGACAGGGGGCCAAAAACATTCAGTACTTC
V gene: TRBV28
D gene: TRBD1
clone size: .
J gene: TRBJ2-4

CDR3 protein: CASSVQGAREQYF
CDR3 DNA: TGTGCTAGCAGTGTACAGGGGGCGCGGGAGCAGTACTTC
V gene: TRBV7-7
D gene: TRBD1
clone size: once
J gene: TRBJ2-7

CDR3 protein: CASSTLGQGATNEKLFF
CDR3 DNA: TGTGCCAGCAGTACCCTCGGACAGGGGGCAACTAATGAAAAACTGTTTTTT
V gene: TRBV6-2/TRBV6-3
D gene: TRBD1
clone size: once
J gene: TRBJ1-4

CDR3 protein: CASSRTGSNTIYF
CDR3 DNA: TGTGCCAGCTCACGGACAGGGTCGAACACCATATATTTT
V gene: TRBV18
D gene: TRBD1
clone size: .
J gene: TRBJ1-3

CDR3 protein: CASSPRGTEQFF
CDR3 DNA: TGTGCCAGCTCACCACGGGGCACTGAGCAGTTCTTC
V gene: TRBV18
D gene: .
clone size: .
J gene: TRBJ2-1

CDR3 protein: CASSGPFRGKLRGYTF
CDR3 DNA: TGTGCCAGCAGCGGCCCATTCCGGGGGAAGTTGCGGGGCTACACCTTC
V gene: TRBV9
D gene: .
clone size: once
J gene: TRBJ1-2

CDR3 protein: CASSRGLAGSAPETQYF
CDR3 DNA: TGTGCCAGCAGTCGTGGACTAGCGGGATCCGCCCCCGAGACCCAGTACTTC
V gene: TRBV27
D gene: TRBD2
clone size: once
J gene: TRBJ2-5

CDR3 protein: CAISESWSPVVDSYGYTF
CDR3 DNA: TGTGCCATCAGTGAGTCCTGGAGCCCCGTGGTAGATTCCTATGGCTACACCTTC
V gene: TRBV10-3
D gene: .
clone size: .
J gene: TRBJ1-2

CDR3 protein: CASRTGTGVSYEQYF
CDR3 DNA: TGTGCCAGCAGGACTGGGACAGGGGTGAGCTACGAGCAGTACTTC
V gene: TRBV28
D gene: TRBD1
clone size: once
J gene: TRBJ2-7

CDR3 protein: CASSNDYMDGIQYF
CDR3 DNA: TGCGCCAGCAGCAACGACTATATGGACGGCATTCAGTACTTC
V gene: TRBV5-1
D gene: .
clone size: .
J gene: TRBJ2-4

CDR3 protein: CACKERPTTYEQYF
CDR3 DNA: TGTGCCTGCAAGGAAAGGCCGACAACCTACGAGCAGTACTTC
V gene: TRBV2
D gene: .
clone size: once
J gene: TRBJ2-7

CDR3 protein: CAISEGDLAKNIQYF
CDR3 DNA: TGTGCCATCAGTGAGGGAGACCTAGCCAAAAACATTCAGTACTTC
V gene: TRBV10-3
D gene: .
clone size: .
J gene: TRBJ2-4

CDR3 protein: CASSQDSGGTRAYEQYF
CDR3 DNA: TGTGCCAGCAGCCAAGATAGCGGGGGGACCCGAGCCTACGAGCAGTACTTC
V gene: TRBV3-1/TRBV3-2
D gene: TRBD2
clone size: .
J gene: TRBJ2-7

CDR3 protein: CASNSPRGVEDTQYF
CDR3 DNA: TGTGCCAGCAATTCGCCGCGGGGGGTAGAAGATACGCAGTATTTT
V gene: TRBV28
D gene: TRBD2
clone size: .
J gene: TRBJ2-3

CDR3 protein: CASTPAGTGSYGYTF
CDR3 DNA: TGCGCCAGCACACCGGCCGGGACAGGGAGCTATGGCTACACCTTC
V gene: TRBV5-1
D gene: TRBD1
clone size: few
J gene: TRBJ1-2

CDR3 protein: CASSLVRGRETQYF
CDR3 DNA: TGCGCCAGCAGCTTGGTGCGGGGTCGGGAGACCCAGTACTTC
V gene: TRBV5-1
D gene: .
clone size: .
J gene: TRBJ2-5

CDR3 protein: CASSLKRDREMLEQFF
CDR3 DNA: TGTGCCAGCAGCCTAAAACGGGACAGGGAGATGTTAGAGCAGTTCTTC
V gene: TRBV7-6
D gene: TRBD1
clone size: .
J gene: TRBJ2-1

CDR3 protein: CASSLALREGGTQYF
CDR3 DNA: TGCGCCAGCAGCTTGGCCTTGCGGGAGGGCGGAACGCAGTATTTT
V gene: TRBV5-1
D gene: TRBD2
clone size: .
J gene: TRBJ2-3

CDR3 protein: CASSASGGNQPQHF
CDR3 DNA: TGTGCCAGTAGTGCTTCAGGGGGCAATCAGCCCCAGCATTTT
V gene: TRBV19
D gene: .
clone size: .
J gene: TRBJ1-5

CDR3 protein: CASTGTEGYTF
CDR3 DNA: TGCGCCAGCACGGGGACTGAGGGCTACACCTTC
V gene: TRBV10-2
D gene: .
clone size: many
J gene: TRBJ1-2

CDR3 protein: CASSFHRSSNQPQHF
CDR3 DNA: TGTGCCAGCAGCTTTCACAGGTCATCCAATCAGCCCCAGCATTTT
V gene: TRBV6-2/TRBV6-3
D gene: .
clone size: .
J gene: TRBJ1-5

CDR3 protein: CASSSKQRGSAGGFSYEQYF
CDR3 DNA: TGTGCCAGCAGCAGCAAGCAACGGGGTTCGGCGGGAGGGTTCTCCTACGAGCAGTACTTC
V gene: TRBV21-1
D gene: .
clone size: .
J gene: TRBJ2-7

CDR3 protein: CASRRTGSSTGELFF
CDR3 DNA: TGTGCCAGCAGACGGACAGGGTCGAGCACCGGGGAGCTGTTTTTT
V gene: TRBV11-2
D gene: TRBD1
clone size: once
J gene: TRBJ2-2

CDR3 protein: CASRVSGSSGTEAFF
CDR3 DNA: TGTGCCAGCAGGGTATCAGGGTCGAGTGGGACTGAAGCTTTCTTT
V gene: TRBV7-2
D gene: .
clone size: .
J gene: TRBJ1-1

CDR3 protein: CASSYSRRGNEKLFF
CDR3 DNA: TGTGCCAGCAGTTACTCGAGAAGGGGGAACGAAAAACTGTTTTTT
V gene: TRBV6-5
D gene: .
clone size: .
J gene: TRBJ1-4

CDR3 protein: CASSAGTNQPQHF
CDR3 DNA: TGTGCCAGCAGCGCAGGAACCAATCAGCCCCAGCATTTT
V gene: TRBV7-2
D gene: .
clone size: .
J gene: TRBJ1-5